The clone carrying this TCR beta chain was recorded a few times. What it binds is unknown. RNA transcripts provided the source from which TCR beta CDR3 regions were amplified. TCR CDR3 underwent first-round RT-PCR with the HTBI primer set. TCRdb reprocessed the multiplex PCR reads with MiXCR, giving one entry per CDR3 protein. The data show under 400,000 distinct CDR3 sequences, roughly a fifth seen once. The source of the sample is a study of T cells in Graves' hyperthyroidism and ophthalmopathy. Overall study results and limits: Researchers found most expanded thyroid clonotypes above 0.001 in blood as well.

The hyperthyroidism patients had all been newly diagnosed, and their disease duration was under 2 months. Their ages ranged from 18 to 65 years. The study left out patients who had uncontrolled infection, other autoimmune disease, pregnancy or lactation. Diagnoses rested on clinical symptoms, serum thyroxine and TRAb, thyroid ultrasound and orbital computed tomography. The receptor's source is a woman aged 45 to 65 with Graves' hyperthyroidism. Sequencing was performed on blood.

Here the CDR3 reads CSARVSGGFSYNEQFF. The CDR3 bases are TGCAGTGCTAGAGTCAGCGGGGGGTTCTCCTACAATGAGCAGTTCTTC. This chain connects TRBV20-1 to TRBJ2-1; TRBD2 matches at 9 bases. The V gene's germline CDR1 is DFQATT and CDR2 SNEGSKA (reference sequence). The CDR3 covers 16 residues. J gave up 0 bases and V 1 base, and 4 bases lay outside the gene matches.